This T cell receptor beta chain was profiled in a study of shared clonotypes between healthy human individuals. This CDR3 comprises 14 residues. The V gene's germline CDR1 is SGHTA and CDR2 FQGNSA. Trimming cost V 1 base and J 7 bases; bases outside gene matches: 7. TCRdb's copy holds only in-frame clones and misses some; the assay was immunoSEQ multiplex PCR. Of millions of clones in the sample, 90% to 95% are singletons; the top ten hold under 0.15%. The chain has TRBV7-2 and TRBJ2-7; 7 bases fit TRBD1. This sequence originates from a man between 18 and 29 years old in good health. What was sequenced was naive CD4+ T cells sorted from blood. Subset described: CD45RA+ positively selected. The DNA for the CDR3 is TGTGCCAGCAGCTTAGGAGGGGGCGGAAGGGAGCAGTACTTC. This gives the protein CASSLGGGGREQYF. Supplemented by reference TRBV7-2 and TRBJ2-7, the full variable domain reads GAGVSQSPSNKVTEKGKDVELRCDPISGHTALYWYRQSLGQGLEFLIYFQGNSAPDKSGLPSDRFSAERTGGSVSTLTIQRTQQEDSAVYLCASSLGGGGREQYFGPGTRLTVT.